A single sample gave rise to the 9 T cell receptor beta chains below, sequenced in a study of blood T cell repertoires in COVID-19. Assay: immunoSEQ multiplex PCR; the TCRdb copy retains only in-frame clones and omits some. Altogether about 200,000 clones are present, approximately 84% being singletons, with the ten largest covering about 5%. The sample taken for sequencing was peripheral blood. The receptors stem from a woman aged 80 or over with acute or convalescent COVID-19.

The J gene is TRBJ1-4, the V gene TRBV29-1, with 8 bases fitting TRBD1. V trimming: 5 bases; J trimming: 8 bases; junction bases outside the gene matches: 10. Germline CDR1 SQVTM, CDR2 ANQGSEA. The CDR3 is 14 residues long. The CDR3 here is CSVRSTGVGEKLFF. CDR3 coding DNA: TGCAGCGTTCGCTCGACAGGGGTTGGCGAAAAACTGTTTTTT.

In its sample, this clone was seen a few times. The rearrangement uses TRBV19 and TRBJ1-1, with D perhaps matching TRBD1 (5 bases). This CDR3 contains 15 residues. V dropped 5 bases and J dropped 3 bases, with 16 bases sitting between them. Germline V gene sequence: CDR1 LNHDA, CDR2 SQIVND (reference sequence). The CDR3 loop reads CASSPIEGRDTEAFF. The DNA of the CDR3 is TGTGCCAGTAGTCCAATAGAGGGGAGGGACACTGAAGCTTTCTTT. The entire variable domain, with the rest obtained from reference TRBV19 and TRBJ1-1, is as follows: DGGITQSPKYLFRKEGQNVTLSCEQNLNHDAMYWYRQDPGQGLRLIYYSQIVNDFQKGDIAEGYSVSREKKESFPLTVTSAQKNPTAFYLCASSPIEGRDTEAFFGQGTRLTVV.

The rearrangement uses TRBV1 and TRBJ1-4; TRBD1, the D gene given by the table, was not confirmed from the DNA. TRBV1 counts as a pseudogene. The CDR3 extends over 12 amino acids. The CDR3 coding sequence is TGCACCAGCGGCAGGGGCAATGAAAAACTGTTTTTT. Translation: CTSGRGNEKLFF.

Regarding this clone: Other DNA sequences in the same sample also yield this CDR3. The chain joins TRBV30 to TRBJ2-3; TRBD2 matches at 10 bases. There are 13 residues in the CDR3. Germline V CDR1 and CDR2: GTSNPN, SVGIG (reference sequence). The ends lost 5 bases at V and 4 bases at J; junction bases unmatched: 3. CDR3 DNA sequence: TGTGCCTGGCGGCTAGCGGGAGCAGATACGCAGTATTTT. As protein: CAWRLAGADTQYF.

The V gene is TRBV28, the J gene TRBJ2-1, with 8 bases that match TRBD1. CDR1 and CDR2 from the germline V gene are MDHEN and SYDVKM. The V segment lost 6 bases and the J segment 14 bases; nucleotides outside the gene matches: 9. This CDR3 is built from 12 residues. The CDR3 protein is CASSYAGQGKFF. The CDR3 nucleotides are TGTGCCAGCAGCTACGCCGGACAGGGAAAGTTCTTC.

This clone appeared once. The chain is built from TRBV27 and TRBJ1-1; perhaps TRBD1 as D (5 bases). This CDR3 has 15 residues. V was clipped by 4 bases and J by 4 bases, with 16 bases between them. CDR1 and CDR2 from the germline V gene are MNHEY and SMNVEV (reference sequence). The CDR3 DNA follows: TGTGCCAGCAGTTACCTATCAGGGCAGGGCACTGAAGCTTTCTTT. This codes for CASSYLSGQGTEAFF.

The rearrangement joins TRBV5-8 to TRBJ1-5, with D perhaps TRBD1 (6 bases). The germline gives CDR1 SGHTS, CDR2 YDEGEE. The CDR3 consists of 15 residues. V lost 1 base, J lost 1 base, and 9 bases lay in between. The CDR3 loop is CASSLRGASNQPQHF. The CDR3 DNA is TGTGCCAGCAGCTTGCGGGGGGCGAGCAATCAGCCCCAGCATTTT.

This chain connects TRBV28 to TRBJ2-7, with TRBD2 matching 7 bases. The germline V gene has CDR1 MDHEN and CDR2 SYDVKM. J gave up 5 bases and V 3 bases, and 10 bases lay outside the gene matches. This CDR3 contains 15 residues. The CDR3 DNA reads as TGTGCCAGCAGTTTTAGCGGGTACGAGAGTGACGAGCAGTACTTC. Translation gives CASSFSGYESDEQYF.

This clone was observed once. The rearrangement links TRBV5-1 to TRBJ1-3, with no clear D. CDR3 length: 15 residues. Trimming took 1 base from V and 0 from J, leaving 8 bases between them. Germline V CDR1 and CDR2: SGHRS, YFSETQ. The CDR3 here is CASSLTDTSGNTIYF. CDR3 in DNA: TGCGCCAGCAGCTTGACTGACACCTCTGGAAACACCATATATTTT.